The 21 T cell receptor beta chains below come from one sample, sequenced in a study of OX40 agonist ivuxolimab in advanced cancers. Measured with immunoSEQ multiplex PCR; TCRdb has only the in-frame clones, and not every one. Of roughly 27,000 clones listed, 85% are singletons. This specimen was CD4+ or CD8+ T cells sorted from blood, taken in a trial of the OX40 agonist ivuxolimab. Receptors were obtained from an adult with an advanced solid tumor such as melanoma, head and neck, liver or kidney cancer.

This clone was seen a single time. The chain carries TRBV5-1 and TRBJ1-1, with D possibly matching TRBD1 (5 bases). Germline-derived CDR1 and CDR2 are SGHRS and YFSETQ. The CDR3 length is 14 residues. V shed 1 base and J shed 4 bases, with 11 bases lying between them. CDR3: CASSLSPRGTEAFF. For the CDR3, the DNA is TGCGCCAGCAGCTTGAGTCCTAGGGGCACTGAAGCTTTCTTT. Full variable domain (rest looked up from reference TRBV5-1 and TRBJ1-1): KAGVTQTPRYLIKTRGQQVTLSCSPISGHRSVSWYQQTPGQGLQFLFEYFSETQRNKGNFPGRFSGRQFSNSRSEMNVSTLELGDSALYLCASSLSPRGTEAFFGQGTRLTVV.

As to this clone: The identical CDR3 is also encoded by other nucleotide sequences in the sample. This sequence joins TRBV6-5 and TRBJ1-5; D is ambiguous. Trimming took off 0 bases at V and 0 bases at J, with 6 bases between the two ends. Germline lookup yields CDR1 MNHEY and CDR2 SVGAGI. This CDR3 region has 15 residues. CDR3 sequence (DNA): TGTGCCAGCAGTTACTCAGGTAATAGCAATCAGCCCCAGCATTTT. Amino acids: CASSYSGNSNQPQHF.

The J gene is TRBJ1-2, the V gene TRBV4-3; D may be TRBD1 (5 bases). The CDR3 is made up of 14 amino acids. The V gene's germline CDR1 is LGHNA and CDR2 YSLEER. With 1 base removed from V and 4 bases from J, the gap between germline ends came to 10 bases. The CDR3 DNA sequence: TGCGCCAGCAGCCAAGGACGGACATCCTATGGCTACACCTTC. Amino acids: CASSQGRTSYGYTF.

J is TRBJ1-5 and V is TRBV9, with D perhaps matching TRBD1 (5 bases). V lost 4 bases, J lost 3 bases, and 14 bases lay in between. This CDR3 is built from 15 residues. Germline values: CDR1 SGDLS, CDR2 YYNGEE. The CDR3 bases are TGTGCCAGCAGCCCCTCCGGGACGGTCAATCAGCCCCAGCATTTT. This gives the protein CASSPSGTVNQPQHF.

The CDR3 sequence is CASSPSGGLATQYF. The CDR3 nucleotides read TGTGCCAGCAGCCCTAGCGGAGGGCTGGCTACCCAGTACTTC. This chain joins TRBV9 and TRBJ2-5; 7 bases fit TRBD2. Germline assignment: CDR1 SGDLS and CDR2 YYNGEE. Trimming at V came to 4 bases and at J to 8 bases, leaving 11 bases not matched to a gene. The CDR3 is made up of 14 amino acids. The full variable domain, rest sourced from reference TRBV9 and TRBJ2-5, is DSGVTQTPKHLITATGQRVTLRCSPRSGDLSVYWYQQSLDQGLQFLIQYYNGEERAKGNILERFSAQQFPDLHSELNLSSLELGDSALYFCASSPSGGLATQYFGPGTRLLVL.

This clone was counted once. This chain joins TRBV4-1 and TRBJ1-6; 8 nucleotides line up with TRBD1. This CDR3 is built from 15 residues. Trimming removed 0 bases from V and 10 bases from J; junction bases left unmatched: 5. Germline CDR1 and CDR2: MGHRA and YSYEKL. The CDR3, as DNA: TGCGCCAGCAGCCAAGAAGGGACAGGTAACTCACCCCTCCACTTT. Translated: CASSQEGTGNSPLHF.

The chain is built from TRBV7-6 and TRBJ2-5; 10 bases agree with TRBD2. The germline gives CDR1 SGHVS, CDR2 FNYEAQ. Trimming took 1 base from V and 1 from J; bases not matched to a gene: 6. The CDR3 covers 17 residues. The CDR3 region is CASSLEASGGTQETQYF. In nucleotides, the CDR3 is TGTGCCAGCAGCTTAGAGGCTAGCGGGGGAACCCAAGAGACCCAGTACTTC.

The V call is TRBV28, the J call TRBJ1-3; D perhaps matches TRBD1 (5 bases). Trimming shortened V by 8 bases and J by 0 bases, and 23 bases separated the two germline ends. Germline CDR1 and CDR2: MDHEN and SYDVKM. CDR3 length: 18 amino acids. The CDR3 reads CASQKRGLRFSSGNTIYF. CDR3 DNA sequence: TGTGCCAGCCAAAAGAGGGGTCTGAGATTTAGCTCTGGAAACACCATATATTTT. The full variable domain, rest sourced from reference TRBV28 and TRBJ1-3, is DVKVTQSSRYLVKRTGEKVFLECVQDMDHENMFWYRQDPGLGLRLIYFSYDVKMKEKGDIPEGYSVSREKKERFSLILESASTNQTSMYLCASQKRGLRFSSGNTIYFGEGSWLTVV.

The J gene is TRBJ1-1, the V gene TRBV6-1; D unresolved. There are 13 residues in the CDR3. Trimming cost V 10 bases and J 1 base, with 13 bases left between them. Germline lookup yields CDR1 MNHNS and CDR2 SASEGT. The CDR3 DNA is TGTGCCATTACCGTATGGGGGAACACTGAAGCTTTCTTT. Protein product: CAITVWGNTEAFF.

This rearrangement joins TRBV7-9 to TRBJ1-2, with TRBD1 as a possible D gene (5 bases). Germline V gene data show CDR1 as SEHNR and CDR2 as FQNEAQ (reference sequence). V lost 5 bases, J lost 6 bases, and 13 bases lay in between. CDR3 length: 13 amino acids. In DNA form, the CDR3 reads TGTGCCAGCAGCGACGGGACGGTGGATGGCTACACCTTC. Its protein product is CASSDGTVDGYTF.

V is TRBV6-6 and J is TRBJ1-2, with a possible D match to TRBD1 (6 bases). V lost 5 bases and J lost 4, with 17 bases in between. CDR3 length: 15 residues. Per the germline V gene, CDR1 is MNHNY and CDR2 is SVGAGI (reference sequence). The CDR3 nucleotides read TGTGCCAGCAGTCATCCCGCAGGGGACCTCTATGGCTACACCTTC. The encoded protein is CASSHPAGDLYGYTF.

This chain joins TRBV6-6 and TRBJ2-2, with TRBD2 identical over 7 bases. The CDR3 has 13 amino acids. J lost 5 bases, V lost 7 bases, and 4 bases had no gene match. The germline V gene encodes CDR1 MNHNY and CDR2 SVGAGI (reference sequence). The CDR3 nucleotides are TGTGCCAGCACGTTGGGGGGGACCGGGGAGCTGTTTTTT. Amino acids: CASTLGGTGELFF.

This chain links TRBV5-4 with TRBJ2-7; D unclear. This CDR3 contains 14 residues. Germline values: CDR1 SGHNT, CDR2 YYREEE (reference sequence). V lost 2 bases and J lost 0, with 9 bases in between. The CDR3 nucleotides are TGTGCCAGCAGCTTTGAGGTGGGCTCCTACGAGCAGTACTTC. Protein sequence: CASSFEVGSYEQYF.

This chain connects TRBV5-4 to TRBJ1-1, with D perhaps matching TRBD1 (6 bases). Germline loops: CDR1 SGHNT, CDR2 YYREEE (reference sequence). With 4 bases removed from V and 5 bases from J, the gap between germline ends came to 12 bases. This CDR3 comprises 13 residues. CDR3 sequence: CASSPTGLTEAFF. CDR3 coding DNA: TGTGCCAGCAGCCCTACAGGGCTAACTGAAGCTTTCTTT.

The chain recombines TRBV2 with TRBJ2-1; TRBD2 matches 9 bases. The CDR3 length is 14 residues. V shed 8 bases, J shed 6 bases, and the junction held 8 bases outside the gene matches. CDR1 is SNHLY, CDR2 FYNNEI, per germline. CDR3 residues: CASDRRGGPNEQFF. The CDR3 bases are TGTGCCAGCGACAGGCGGGGGGGCCCCAATGAGCAGTTCTTC.

The rearrangement links TRBV19 to TRBJ2-7; 12 nucleotides agree with TRBD1. V lost 8 bases, J lost 6 bases, and 5 bases stayed unmatched. The CDR3 has 13 residues. CDR1 and CDR2 (germline): LNHDA, SQIVND (reference sequence). CDR3 in DNA: TGTGCCAGTGGGGGACAGGGGGCCTTCGAGCAGTACTTC. Protein product: CASGGQGAFEQYF.

The chain recombines TRBV4-1 with TRBJ2-2; tentatively, D is TRBD1 (5 bases). The CDR3 has 17 amino acids. From germline, CDR1 is MGHRA and CDR2 YSYEKL. Trimming left V 4 bases short and J 1 base short, with 16 bases between. The CDR3 DNA is TGCGCCAGCAGCCCCCTTGAGACAGTGAAGAACACCGGGGAGCTGTTTTTT. Its translation: CASSPLETVKNTGELFF.

CDR3 in DNA: TGTGCCAGCAGCAAAGTTATCCGGCAGGGTTCCTATGGCTACACCTTC. This gives the protein CASSKVIRQGSYGYTF. The rearrangement joins TRBV21-1 to TRBJ1-2; the listed D gene, TRBD1, was not tested against the DNA. TRBV21-1 is an annotated pseudogene. The CDR3 runs 16 residues.

V and J are TRBV27 and TRBJ2-7; 10 bases align to TRBD1. This CDR3 comprises 15 residues. Germline lookup yields CDR1 MNHEY and CDR2 SMNVEV (reference sequence). V dropped 4 bases and J dropped 0; count of bases not matched to a gene: 3. CDR3 nucleotide sequence: TGTGCCAGCAGTTGGGGACAGGGGAGCTCCTACGAGCAGTACTTC. This translates into CASSWGQGSSYEQYF.

The chain combines TRBV15 with TRBJ2-2; D uncertain. The germline gives CDR1 LNHNV, CDR2 YYDKDF (reference sequence). CDR3 length: 13 residues. The V and J ends lost 6 bases and 3 bases respectively, with 8 bases between them. CDR3 coding DNA: TGTGCCACCAGTCTAGGCTACACCGGGGAGCTGTTTTTT. It specifies CATSLGYTGELFF.

The J gene is TRBJ2-2, the V gene TRBV28; no definite D call. The V end lost 6 bases, the J end lost 5 bases, and 13 bases lay between the germline ends. Germline CDR1 reads MDHEN; CDR2 reads SYDVKM. The length of the CDR3 is 14 residues. The CDR3, as DNA: TGTGCCAGCAGGCCCCTCTCTGAGACCGGGGAGCTGTTTTTT. Translation gives CASRPLSETGELFF.